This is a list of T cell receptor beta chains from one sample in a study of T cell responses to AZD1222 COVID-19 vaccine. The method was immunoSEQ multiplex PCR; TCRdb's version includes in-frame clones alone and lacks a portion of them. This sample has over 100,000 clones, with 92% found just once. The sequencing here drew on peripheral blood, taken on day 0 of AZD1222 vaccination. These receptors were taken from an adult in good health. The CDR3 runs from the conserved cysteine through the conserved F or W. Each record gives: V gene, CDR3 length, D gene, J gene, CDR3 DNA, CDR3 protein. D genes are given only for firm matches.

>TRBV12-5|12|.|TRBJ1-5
TGTGCTAGTGGTTTGATCAATCAGCCCCAGCATTTT
CASGLINQPQHF
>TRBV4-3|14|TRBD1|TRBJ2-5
TGCGCCAGCAGCCCGACGGGACAGGGGGAGACCCAGTACTTC
CASSPTGQGETQYF
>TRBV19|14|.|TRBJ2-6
TGTGCCAGTAACCCGGGGCGGGGGGCCAACGTCCTGACTTTC
CASNPGRGANVLTF
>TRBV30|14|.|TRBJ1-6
TGTGCCTGGAGTGTACATCAGGGAAATTCACCCCTCCACTTT
CAWSVHQGNSPLHF
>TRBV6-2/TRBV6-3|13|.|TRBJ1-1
TGTGCCAGCAGTACCAGGATTAACACTGAAGCTTTCTTT
CASSTRINTEAFF
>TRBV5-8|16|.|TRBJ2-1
TGTGCCAGCAGCCGTCGAGAGACTTCCTCCTACAATGAGCAGTTCTTC
CASSRRETSSYNEQFF
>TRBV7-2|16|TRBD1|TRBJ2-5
TGTGCCAGCAGCTTGAGCACAGGGGGCCTAGAGAAGACCCAGTACTTC
CASSLSTGGLEKTQYF
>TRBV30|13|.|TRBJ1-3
TGTGCCTGGAAGGCGGGGGCTGGAAACACCATATATTTT
CAWKAGAGNTIYF
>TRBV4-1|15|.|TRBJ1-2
TGCGCCAGCAGCCCCAGCTTGGGAGAGGACTATGGCTACACCTTC
CASSPSLGEDYGYTF
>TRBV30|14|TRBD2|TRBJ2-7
TGTGCCTGGAGTGTCGGGGGGGTTAGCTACGAGCAGTACTTC
CAWSVGGVSYEQYF
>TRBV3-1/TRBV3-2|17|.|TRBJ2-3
TGTGCCAGCAGCCAAGATCTGGGAGGAGGGGGGCGAAATACGCAGTATTTT
CASSQDLGGGGRNTQYF
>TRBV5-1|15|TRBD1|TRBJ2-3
TGCGCCAGCAGACCAACAGGGGTTAGCACAGATACGCAGTATTTT
CASRPTGVSTDTQYF
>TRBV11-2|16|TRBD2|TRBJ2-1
TGTGCCAGCAGCTTAGATAAGGCTAGCGGGGGGGCTAGGCAGTTCTTC
CASSLDKASGGARQFF
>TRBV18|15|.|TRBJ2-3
TGTGCCAGCTCACCGCAGGAGACTAGCACAGATACGCAGTATTTT
CASSPQETSTDTQYF
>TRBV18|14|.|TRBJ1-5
TGTGCCAGCTCCGGGGAGGGGATGGTTCAGCCCCAGCATTTT
CASSGEGMVQPQHF